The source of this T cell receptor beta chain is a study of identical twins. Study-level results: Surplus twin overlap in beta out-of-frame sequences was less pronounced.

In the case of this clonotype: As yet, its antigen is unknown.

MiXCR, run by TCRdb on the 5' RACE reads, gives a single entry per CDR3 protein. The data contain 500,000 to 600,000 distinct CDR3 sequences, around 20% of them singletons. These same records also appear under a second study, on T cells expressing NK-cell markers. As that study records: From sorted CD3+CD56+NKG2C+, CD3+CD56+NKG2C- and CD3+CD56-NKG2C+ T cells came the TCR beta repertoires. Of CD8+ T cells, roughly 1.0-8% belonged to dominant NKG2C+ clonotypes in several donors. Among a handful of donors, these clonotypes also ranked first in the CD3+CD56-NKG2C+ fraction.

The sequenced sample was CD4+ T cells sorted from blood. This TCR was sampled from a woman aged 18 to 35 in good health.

The CDR3 loop reads CASSTPATTRGPSSYNEQFF. The CDR3 nucleotides read TGCGCCAGCAGCACCCCCGCGACTACCAGGGGACCGAGCTCCTACAATGAGCAGTTCTTC. The chain recombines TRBV5-1 with TRBJ2-1; D possibly corresponds to TRBD1 (6 bases). Looked up from germline, CDR1 is SGHRS and CDR2 is YFSETQ. V was clipped by 4 bases and J by 0 bases, with 26 bases between them. This CDR3 contains 20 residues.